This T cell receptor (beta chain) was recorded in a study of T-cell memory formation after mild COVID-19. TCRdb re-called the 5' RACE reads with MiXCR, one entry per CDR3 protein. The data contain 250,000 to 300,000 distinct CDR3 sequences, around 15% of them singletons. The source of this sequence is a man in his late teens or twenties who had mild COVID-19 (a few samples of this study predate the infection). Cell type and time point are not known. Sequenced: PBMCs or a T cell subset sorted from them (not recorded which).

The CDR3 here is CASSSGLAGGGDTQYF. CDR3 DNA sequence: TGTGCCAGCAGCTCGGGACTAGCGGGGGGGGGAGATACGCAGTATTTT. The gene calls are TRBV11-2 and TRBJ2-3; 16 bases align to TRBD2. The CDR3 contains 16 residues. With 4 bases clipped from V and 5 bases from J, the junction kept 3 bases outside the gene matches. The V gene's germline CDR1 is SGHAT and CDR2 FQNNGV.